Below are 27 T cell receptor beta chains sequenced from a single sample in a study of blood T cell repertoires in COVID-19 (TCRdb year 2020). Libraries were constructed by the immunoSEQ multiplex PCR assay. Imported from immuneACCESS, the table was reduced by TCRdb to in-frame sequences with V and J called. These copies leave out some clones; in studies compared against another copy, an unresolved V gene accounts for under half, and the cause of the remainder is not known. Recorded for this sample are roughly 120,000 clones; roughly four fifths of them occurred a single time. Jointly, the top ten make up 7.9% of the sample. The sample taken for sequencing was peripheral blood. The source of these receptors is a human donor in a cohort sampled during active COVID-19.

This clone was recorded a few times. The V call is TRBV11-2, the J call TRBJ2-7; D possibly corresponds to TRBD2 (5 bases). Germline V gene sequence: CDR1 SGHAT, CDR2 FQNNGV. With 3 bases removed from V and 1 base from J, the gap between germline ends came to 7 bases. The CDR3 consists of 13 residues. CDR3 protein: CASSFGLSYEQYF. The CDR3 nucleotides are TGTGCCAGCAGCTTTGGACTGTCCTACGAGCAGTACTTC. The whole variable domain, filled in from reference TRBV11-2 and TRBJ2-7, reads EAGVAQSPRYKIIEKRQSVAFWCNPISGHATLYWYQQILGQGPKLLIQFQNNGVVDDSQLPKDRFSAERLKGVDSTLKIQPAKLEDSAVYLCASSFGLSYEQYFGPGTRLTVT.

The chain combines TRBV7-9 with TRBJ1-6; unclear D gene. Trimming pared 1 base from V and 5 bases from J, leaving 21 bases between. The CDR3 is 19 residues long. Looked up from germline, CDR1 is SEHNR and CDR2 is FQNEAQ (reference sequence). The CDR3 DNA reads as TGTGCCAGCAGCTTAGAGGCGGGGTCATTGAGGTTTGATAATTCACCCCTCCACTTT. It yields the protein CASSLEAGSLRFDNSPLHF. Based on the CDR3 plus reference TRBV7-9 and TRBJ1-6, the full variable domain is DTGVSQNPRHKITKRGQNVTFRCDPISEHNRLYWYRQTLGQGPEFLTYFQNEAQLEKSRLLSDRFSAERPKGSFSTLEIQRTEQGDSAMYLCASSLEAGSLRFDNSPLHFGNGTRLTVT.

This chain connects TRBV5-1 to TRBJ1-3, with D unclear. Between the trimmed V and J ends, which lost 2 bases and 4 bases, there was a span of 10 bases. Germline V lookup: CDR1 SGHRS, CDR2 YFSETQ. The CDR3 has 14 amino acids. CDR3 protein: CASSLGGSGNTIYF. DNA of the CDR3: TGCGCCAGCAGCTTAGGAGGCTCCGGAAACACCATATATTTT. Drawing the rest from reference TRBV5-1 and TRBJ1-3, the complete variable domain is KAGVTQTPRYLIKTRGQQVTLSCSPISGHRSVSWYQQTPGQGLQFLFEYFSETQRNKGNFPGRFSGRQFSNSRSEMNVSTLELGDSALYLCASSLGGSGNTIYFGEGSWLTVV.

V is TRBV4-1 and J is TRBJ2-7; 8 nucleotides match TRBD1. CDR1 is MGHRA, CDR2 YSYEKL, per germline. The CDR3 has 13 amino acids. V lost 4 bases and J lost 7; bases outside the gene matches: 6. CDR3 sequence: CASSRTGPGEQYF. The CDR3 nucleotides are TGCGCCAGCAGCCGGACAGGGCCAGGAGAGCAGTACTTC.

The rearrangement links TRBV5-6 to TRBJ2-6; D may be TRBD1 (6 bases). V was shortened by 0 bases and J by 0 bases, with 10 bases between the two germline ends. The CDR3 loop spans 17 amino acids. Germline loops: CDR1 SGHDT, CDR2 YYEEEE. The CDR3 DNA reads as TGTGCCAGCAGCTTGGAGGGACATCTCTCTGGGGCCAACGTCCTGACTTTC. Translating gives CASSLEGHLSGANVLTF.

The V and J genes are TRBV5-1 and TRBJ1-3, with D perhaps matching TRBD1 (5 bases). The CDR3 extends over 16 amino acids. Germline CDR1 SGHRS, CDR2 YFSETQ. Trimming stripped 0 bases from V and 0 bases from J, with 10 bases between. As DNA, the CDR3 is TGCGCCAGCAGCTTGGAGGGGCCCCTCTCTGGAAACACCATATATTTT. Its translation is CASSLEGPLSGNTIYF.

This clone was seen a handful of times. In DNA form, the CDR3 reads TGCGCCAGCAGCCAAGTGGGGACACGAGACTACGAGCAGTACTTC. Encoded protein: CASSQVGTRDYEQYF. The J gene is TRBJ2-7, the V gene TRBV4-1; tentative D call: TRBD1 (6 bases). Germline CDR1 reads MGHRA; CDR2 reads YSYEKL. The length of the CDR3 is 15 residues. Trimming removed 1 base from V and 3 bases from J, with 13 bases in between.

The chain has TRBV19 and TRBJ2-7; TRBD1 might be the D (5 bases). This CDR3 is 13 amino acids long. Between the trimmed V and J ends, which lost 8 bases and 0 bases, there was a span of 11 bases. In germline, CDR1 is LNHDA, CDR2 SQIVND (reference sequence). Written as DNA, the CDR3 is TGTGCCAGTTTGGACACGAGCTCCTACGAGCAGTACTTC. Translation gives CASLDTSSYEQYF.

The J gene is TRBJ1-1, the V gene TRBV5-1; the match to TRBD1 covers 10 bases. This CDR3 spans 14 amino acids. V was clipped by 4 bases and J by 5 bases; unmatched bases: 5. CDR1 SGHRS and CDR2 YFSETQ come from the germline V gene. CDR3: CASSPGQGLTEAFF. CDR3 in DNA: TGCGCCAGCAGCCCGGGACAGGGGTTGACTGAAGCTTTCTTT.

This sequence joins TRBV10-1 and TRBJ1-2; 8 bases line up with TRBD1. Germline CDR1 WNHNN, CDR2 SYGVQD (reference sequence). Trimming at V came to 2 bases and at J to 5 bases, leaving 4 bases not matched to a gene. The CDR3 has 14 amino acids. The CDR3 here is CASSEDRGRYGYTF. The CDR3 DNA reads as TGCGCCAGCAGTGAGGACAGGGGTCGATATGGCTACACCTTC.

The chain recombines TRBV5-1 with TRBJ2-5; unclear D gene. The germline V gene has CDR1 SGHRS and CDR2 YFSETQ. V gave up 0 bases and J gave up 4 bases, with 7 bases separating them. The CDR3 consists of 13 residues. This chain's CDR3 is CASSLGELETQYF. The CDR3 nucleotides read TGCGCCAGCAGCTTGGGCGAGTTAGAGACCCAGTACTTC.

The V call is TRBV15, the J call TRBJ2-7, with 7 positions matching TRBD2. With 8 bases clipped from V and 5 bases from J, the junction kept 9 bases outside the gene matches. The length of the CDR3 is 13 residues. Germline V gene data show CDR1 as LNHNV and CDR2 as YYDKDF (reference sequence). The CDR3 bases are TGTGCCACCGGGAGGGAGGGATCCCACGAGCAGTACTTC. It yields the protein CATGREGSHEQYF.

CDR3: CASSPNRDGNEQFF. The CDR3 DNA is TGTGCCAGTAGTCCCAACAGGGATGGCAATGAGCAGTTCTTC. This rearrangement joins TRBV19 to TRBJ2-1; a weak D match, TRBD1 (6 bases). This CDR3 contains 14 residues. Trimming removed 5 bases at V and 6 bases at J, with 14 bases between. Germline CDR1 reads LNHDA; CDR2 reads SQIVND (reference sequence).

The chain carries TRBV9 and TRBJ1-2; D is possibly TRBD1 (6 bases). The germline CDR1 and CDR2 sequences are SGDLS and YYNGEE. CDR3 length: 14 amino acids. The V end lost 1 base, the J end lost 3 bases, and 10 bases lay between the germline ends. This CDR3 is CASSVLQGDYGYTF. CDR3 in DNA: TGTGCCAGCAGCGTACTACAGGGCGACTATGGCTACACCTTC.

J is TRBJ1-1 and V is TRBV5-6; 9 nucleotides agree with TRBD1. The germline V gene encodes CDR1 SGHDT and CDR2 YYEEEE. Losses at the gene ends were 0 bases for V and 7 bases for J; bases not matched to a gene: 4. CDR3 length: 14 residues. The CDR3 sequence: CASSLEGQGNEAFF. The CDR3 DNA is TGTGCCAGCAGCTTGGAGGGACAGGGAAATGAAGCTTTCTTT.

The genes are TRBV6-5 and TRBJ1-2; 10 bases line up with TRBD1. The CDR3 sequence is 16 residues long. V lost 0 bases and J lost 2; bases outside the gene matches: 3. Germline V lookup: CDR1 MNHEY, CDR2 SVGAGI. CDR3 loop: CASSYSRTGGNYGYTF. For the CDR3, the DNA is TGTGCCAGCAGTTACTCTCGGACAGGGGGAAACTATGGCTACACCTTC.

The V and J genes are TRBV28 and TRBJ1-5; no clear D. V was shortened by 8 bases and J by 7 bases, with 15 bases between the two germline ends. Germline V CDR1 and CDR2: MDHEN, SYDVKM. The CDR3 consists of 13 residues. The CDR3 bases are TGTGCCAGCGCAAGAGTTGGAGGACAGCCCCAGCATTTT. Translating it yields CASARVGGQPQHF.

The V gene is TRBV15, the J gene TRBJ1-2; the match to TRBD1 covers 7 bases. This CDR3 comprises 13 residues. J was trimmed by 4 bases and V by 3 bases; bases with no gene match: 2. Per the germline V gene, CDR1 is LNHNV and CDR2 is YYDKDF (reference sequence). CDR3 DNA: TGTGCCACCAGCAGTCGACAGGGCTATGGCTACACCTTC. Its protein is CATSSRQGYGYTF.

This clone showed up just a few times. The chain joins TRBV30 to TRBJ1-1; D is possibly TRBD1 (5 bases). Trimming removed 6 bases from V and 10 bases from J, with 15 bases in between. CDR1 is GTSNPN and CDR2 is SVGIG in the germline V gene (reference sequence). The CDR3 extends over 11 amino acids. CDR3: CACWGPRGAFF. The CDR3 region has the DNA TGTGCCTGTTGGGGCCCGCGGGGAGCTTTCTTT.

The V call is TRBV7-5, the J call TRBJ2-7; TRBD1 is the table's D call, not checked against the DNA. TRBV7-5 is described as a pseudogene. The CDR3 sequence is 11 residues long. This CDR3 reads CVRSSDSEQYF. As DNA, the CDR3 is TGTGTCAGAAGCTCAGACAGCGAGCAGTACTTC.

The CDR3 reads CATSRDRGGAGANVLTF. The CDR3 DNA sequence: TGTGCCACCAGCAGAGATAGAGGGGGCGCTGGGGCCAACGTCCTGACTTTC. V usage is TRBV15 and J usage is TRBJ2-6; 7 bases match TRBD1. Germline V lookup: CDR1 LNHNV, CDR2 YYDKDF (reference sequence). CDR3 size: 17 residues. V was clipped by 0 bases and J by 2 bases; unmatched bases: 4.

The chain combines TRBV27 with TRBJ2-2, with D uncertain. The CDR3 is 13 amino acids. Trimming removed 5 bases from V and 0 bases from J, with 4 bases in between. CDR1 and CDR2 (germline): MNHEY, SMNVEV (reference sequence). The CDR3: CASSPTNTGELFF. For the CDR3, the DNA is TGTGCCAGCAGTCCTACGAACACCGGGGAGCTGTTTTTT.

The chain combines TRBV3-1 (or the pseudogene TRBV3-2) with TRBJ1-4; the match to TRBD1 covers 9 bases. The CDR3 runs to 14 residues. From germline, CDR1 is LGHDT and CDR2 YNNKEL (reference sequence). Trimming took 6 bases from V and 8 from J; bases not matched to a gene: 7. The CDR3 DNA sequence: TGTGCCAGCAGTCCGGGACAGGGATTCGAAAAACTGTTTTTT. Protein product: CASSPGQGFEKLFF.

The chain combines TRBV10-3 with TRBJ1-2; a possible D gene is TRBD1 (6 bases). The CDR3 loop spans 11 amino acids. Trimming shortened V by 11 bases and J by 2 bases, and 9 bases separated the two germline ends. Germline values: CDR1 ENHRY, CDR2 SYGVKD. CDR3 region: CASGQNYGYTF. CDR3 bases: TGTGCCTCAGGACAGAACTATGGCTACACCTTC.

The chain links TRBV14 to TRBJ2-7; D gene ambiguous. Germline V gene data show CDR1 as SGHDN and CDR2 as FVKESK. Between the trimmed V and J ends, which lost 3 bases and 1 base, there was a span of 16 bases. The CDR3 extends over 16 amino acids. The CDR3 sequence: CASSHRPADFSYEQYF. The DNA for the CDR3 is TGTGCCAGCAGCCACCGACCGGCTGACTTTTCCTACGAGCAGTACTTC.

V is TRBV19 and J is TRBJ1-5; D not resolved. Trimming cost V 6 bases and J 7 bases, with 16 bases left between them. Germline CDR1 reads LNHDA; CDR2 reads SQIVND (reference sequence). The CDR3 totals 14 residues. The CDR3 protein is CASSLTRVGQPQHF. The CDR3 nucleotides are TGTGCCAGTAGCTTGACTAGAGTAGGACAGCCCCAGCATTTT.

This chain connects TRBV7-9 to TRBJ1-1; D might be TRBD1 (6 bases). The germline V and J ends were trimmed by 1 base and 2 bases, with 14 bases remaining between them. Germline V gene sequence: CDR1 SEHNR, CDR2 FQNEAQ (reference sequence). This CDR3 comprises 16 residues. CDR3 nucleotides: TGTGCCAGCAGCTTAGTGGACAGACCTGAAAACACTGAAGCTTTCTTT. Translation: CASSLVDRPENTEAFF.